This is a list of T cell receptor beta chains from one sample in a study of blood T cell repertoires in COVID-19. Produced via immunoSEQ multiplex PCR; TCRdb's table is partial and in-frame only. The sample lists approximately 330,000 clones, more than 75% occurring once. The specimen was peripheral blood. The receptors derive from a woman between 45 and 60 years old with active or convalescent COVID-19. Both conserved end residues are part of each CDR3. A D gene is named only where the DNA matches it firmly. A clone size is listed for some rows: how often the clone was seen (once, few, many), or a class if it is expanded.

>NA|TRBJ2-7|NA|TRBV28|12
CASSLSAFEQYF
TGTGCCAGCAGCCTCAGCGCGTTCGAGCAGTACTTC
>NA|TRBJ2-5|TRBD1|TRBV27|14
CASSSPDRQETQYF
TGTGCCAGCAGTTCCCCGGACAGGCAAGAGACCCAGTACTTC
>NA|TRBJ1-2|NA|TRBV19|15
CASSTAGSGNYGYTF
TGTGCCAGTAGCACCGCGGGCAGTGGAAACTATGGCTACACCTTC
>NA|TRBJ1-4|TRBD1|TRBV19|15
CASSPRQGANEKLFF
TGTGCCAGTAGTCCACGACAGGGGGCCAATGAAAAACTGTTTTTT
>NA|TRBJ1-5|NA|TRBV7-8|15
CASSSDPGSNQPQHF
TGTGCCAGCAGCTCGGACCCGGGGAGCAATCAGCCCCAGCATTTT
>NA|TRBJ2-7|NA|TRBV7-9|16
CASSLGRSATSGEQYF
TGTGCCAGCAGCTTAGGTCGGTCAGCGACGTCGGGTGAGCAGTACTTC
>NA|TRBJ2-5|NA|TRBV5-8|14
CASSLLRGEETQYF
TGTGCCAGCAGCTTGCTTCGGGGTGAGGAGACCCAGTACTTC
>few|TRBJ2-2|NA|TRBV27|18
CASSQKRGKGTNTGELFF
TGTGCCAGCAGTCAAAAAAGGGGTAAGGGAACGAACACCGGGGAGCTGTTTTTT
>once|TRBJ2-7|NA|TRBV2|13
CASSEAYTNEQYF
TGTGCCAGCAGTGAAGCGTACACGAACGAGCAGTACTTC
>NA|TRBJ2-1|NA|TRBV5-1|15
CASSLEAGTYNEQFF
TGCGCCAGCAGCTTGGAGGCGGGCACTTACAATGAGCAGTTCTTC
>NA|TRBJ2-2|NA|TRBV18|16
CASSPLQAANTGELFF
TGTGCCAGCTCACCACTTCAGGCCGCGAACACCGGGGAGCTGTTTTTT
>NA|TRBJ2-3|TRBD1|TRBV12-5|15
CASGSGTGNTDTQYF
TGTGCTAGTGGGTCCGGGACAGGAAATACAGATACGCAGTATTTT
>NA|TRBJ2-3|NA|TRBV7-9|14
CASSLLQDTDTQYF
TGTGCCAGCAGCTTACTACAGGACACAGATACGCAGTATTTT
>NA|TRBJ2-7|NA|TRBV27|14
CASSSAGTGYEQYF
TGTGCCAGCAGTTCAGCCGGGACTGGCTACGAGCAGTACTTC
>few|TRBJ2-2|NA|TRBV5-1|14
CASSLNSLTGELFF
TGCGCCAGCAGCTTGAATAGTTTGACCGGGGAGCTGTTTTTT